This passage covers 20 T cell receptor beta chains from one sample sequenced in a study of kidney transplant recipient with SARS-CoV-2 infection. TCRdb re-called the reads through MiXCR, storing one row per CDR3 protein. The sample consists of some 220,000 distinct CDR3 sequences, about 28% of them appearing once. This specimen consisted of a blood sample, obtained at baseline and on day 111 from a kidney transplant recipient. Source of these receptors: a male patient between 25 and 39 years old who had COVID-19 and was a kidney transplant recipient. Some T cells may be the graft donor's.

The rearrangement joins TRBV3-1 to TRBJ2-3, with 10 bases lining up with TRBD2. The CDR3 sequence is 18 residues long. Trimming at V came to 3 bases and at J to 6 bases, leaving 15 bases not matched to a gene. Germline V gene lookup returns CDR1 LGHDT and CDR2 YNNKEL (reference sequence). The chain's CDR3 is CASSQNYVVLAGSDTQYF. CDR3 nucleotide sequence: TGTGCCAGCAGCCAGAACTATGTGGTACTAGCGGGATCCGATACGCAGTATTTT.

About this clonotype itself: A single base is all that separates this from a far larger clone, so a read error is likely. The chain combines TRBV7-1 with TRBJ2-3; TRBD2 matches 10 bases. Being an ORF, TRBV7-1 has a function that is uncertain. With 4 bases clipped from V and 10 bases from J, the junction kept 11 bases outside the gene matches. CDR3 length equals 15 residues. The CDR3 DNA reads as TGTGCCAGCAGCTTCTCCGGGACTAGCGAGGGTGCGCAGTATTTT. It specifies CASSFSGTSEGAQYF.

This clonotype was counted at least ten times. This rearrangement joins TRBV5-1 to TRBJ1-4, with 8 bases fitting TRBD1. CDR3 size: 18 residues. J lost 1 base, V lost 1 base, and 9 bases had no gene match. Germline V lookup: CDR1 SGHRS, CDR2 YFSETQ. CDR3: CASSLIGTGSRTNEKLFF. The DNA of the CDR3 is TGCGCCAGCAGCTTGATAGGGACAGGCTCACGAACTAATGAAAAACTGTTTTTT.

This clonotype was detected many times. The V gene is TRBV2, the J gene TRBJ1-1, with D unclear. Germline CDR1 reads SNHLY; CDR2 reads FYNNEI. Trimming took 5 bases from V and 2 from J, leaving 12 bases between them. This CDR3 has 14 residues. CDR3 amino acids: CASSRGQLNTEAFF. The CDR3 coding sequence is TGTGCCAGCAGTCGTGGGCAGCTTAACACTGAAGCTTTCTTT.

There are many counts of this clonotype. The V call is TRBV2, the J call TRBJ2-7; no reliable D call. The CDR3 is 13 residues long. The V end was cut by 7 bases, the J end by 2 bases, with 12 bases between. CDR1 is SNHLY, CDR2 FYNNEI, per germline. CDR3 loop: CASNRSPPYEQYF. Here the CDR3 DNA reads TGTGCCAGCAACCGTAGCCCGCCCTACGAGCAGTACTTC.

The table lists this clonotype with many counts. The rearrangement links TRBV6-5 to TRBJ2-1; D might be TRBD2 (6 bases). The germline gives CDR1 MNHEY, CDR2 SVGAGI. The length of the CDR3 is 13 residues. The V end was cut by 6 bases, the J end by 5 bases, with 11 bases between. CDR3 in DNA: TGTGCCAGCAGCCTGGGACTGCACAATGAGCAGTTCTTC. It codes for CASSLGLHNEQFF.

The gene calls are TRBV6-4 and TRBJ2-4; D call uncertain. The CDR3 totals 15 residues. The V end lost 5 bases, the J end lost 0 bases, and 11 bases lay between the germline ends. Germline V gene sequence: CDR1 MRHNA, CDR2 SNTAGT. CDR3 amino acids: CASSRLELAKNIQYF. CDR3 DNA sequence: TGTGCCAGCAGTCGGCTCGAGCTAGCCAAAAACATTCAGTACTTC.

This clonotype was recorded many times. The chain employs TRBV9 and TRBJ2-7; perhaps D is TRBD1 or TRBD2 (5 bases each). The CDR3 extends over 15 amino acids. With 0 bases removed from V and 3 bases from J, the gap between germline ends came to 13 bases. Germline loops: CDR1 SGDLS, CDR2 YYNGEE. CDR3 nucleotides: TGTGCCAGCAGCGTAGGAGTCGGGGCGGACTACGAGCAGTACTTC. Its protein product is CASSVGVGADYEQYF.

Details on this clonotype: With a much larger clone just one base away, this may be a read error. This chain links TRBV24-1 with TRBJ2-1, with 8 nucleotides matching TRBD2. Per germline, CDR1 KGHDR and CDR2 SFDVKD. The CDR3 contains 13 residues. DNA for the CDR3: TGTGCCGCCAGCTTCGGGAGGGACAATGAGCAGTTCTTC. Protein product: CAASFGRDNEQFF.

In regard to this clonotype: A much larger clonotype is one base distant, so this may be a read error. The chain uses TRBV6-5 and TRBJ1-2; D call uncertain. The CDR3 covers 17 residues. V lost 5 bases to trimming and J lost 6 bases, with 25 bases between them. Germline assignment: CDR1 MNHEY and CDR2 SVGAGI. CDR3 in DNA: TGTGCCAGCAGTGCAGTAGCGGAATGTAGAAAGACCCATGGCTACACCTTC. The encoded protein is CASSAVAECRKTHGYTF.

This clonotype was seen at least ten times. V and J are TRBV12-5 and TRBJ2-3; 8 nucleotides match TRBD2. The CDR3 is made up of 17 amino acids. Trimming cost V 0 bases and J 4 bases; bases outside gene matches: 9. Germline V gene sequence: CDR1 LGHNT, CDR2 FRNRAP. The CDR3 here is CASGLVVRGGLPDTQYF. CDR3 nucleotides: TGTGCTAGTGGTTTGGTAGTTCGGGGGGGGCTCCCAGATACGCAGTATTTT.

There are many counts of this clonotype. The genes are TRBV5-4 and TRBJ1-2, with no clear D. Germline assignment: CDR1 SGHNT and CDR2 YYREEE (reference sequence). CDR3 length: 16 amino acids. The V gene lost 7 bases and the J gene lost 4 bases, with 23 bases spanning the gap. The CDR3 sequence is CASLGFVPGKTYGYTF. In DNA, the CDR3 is TGTGCCAGCCTTGGTTTCGTACCAGGAAAGACCTATGGCTACACCTTC. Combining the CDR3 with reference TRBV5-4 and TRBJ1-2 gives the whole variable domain ETGVTQSPTHLIKTRGQQVTLRCSSQSGHNTVSWYQQALGQGPQFIFQYYREEENGRGNFPPRFSGLQFPNYSSELNVNALELDDSALYLCASLGFVPGKTYGYTFGSGTRLTVV.

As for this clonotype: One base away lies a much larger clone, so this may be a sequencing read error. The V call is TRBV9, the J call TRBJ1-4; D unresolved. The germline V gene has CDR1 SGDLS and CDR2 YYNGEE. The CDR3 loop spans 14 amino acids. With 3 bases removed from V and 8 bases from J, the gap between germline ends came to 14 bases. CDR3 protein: CASSAGVGNEKLFF. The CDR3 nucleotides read TGTGCCAGCAGCGCAGGCGTGGGAAACGAAAAACTGTTTTTT. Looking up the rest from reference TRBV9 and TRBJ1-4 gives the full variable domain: DSGVTQTPKHLITATGQRVTLRCSPRSGDLSVYWYQQSLDQGLQFLIQYYNGEERAKGNILERFSAQQFPDLHSELNLSSLELGDSALYFCASSAGVGNEKLFFGSGTQLSVL.

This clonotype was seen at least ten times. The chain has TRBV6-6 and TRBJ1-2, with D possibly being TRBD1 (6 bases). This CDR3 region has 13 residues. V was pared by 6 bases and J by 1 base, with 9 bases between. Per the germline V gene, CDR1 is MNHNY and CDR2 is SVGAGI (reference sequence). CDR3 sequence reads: CASSLDSNYGYTF. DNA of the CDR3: TGTGCCAGCAGCTTGGACAGTAACTATGGCTACACCTTC.

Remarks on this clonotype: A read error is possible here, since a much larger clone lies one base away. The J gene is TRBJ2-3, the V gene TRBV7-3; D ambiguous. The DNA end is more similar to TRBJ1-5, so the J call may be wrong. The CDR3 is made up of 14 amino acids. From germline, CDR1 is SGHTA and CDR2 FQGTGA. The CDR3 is CASSLGRAPYTQHF. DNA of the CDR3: TGTGCCAGCAGCTTAGGGAGGGCACCTTATACGCAGCATTTT.

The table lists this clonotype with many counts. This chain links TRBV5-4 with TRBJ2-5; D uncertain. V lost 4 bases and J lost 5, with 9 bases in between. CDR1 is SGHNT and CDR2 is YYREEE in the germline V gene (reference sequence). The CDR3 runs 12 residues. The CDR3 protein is CASSNLGETQYF. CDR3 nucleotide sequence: TGTGCCAGCAGCAACTTAGGGGAGACCCAGTACTTC.

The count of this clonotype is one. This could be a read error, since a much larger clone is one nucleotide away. The CDR3 here is CASSIGSKCHKSRANVLAF. For the CDR3, the DNA is TGTGCCAGCAGCATAGGTTCTAAGTGCCACAAAAGTCGGGCCAACGTCCTGGCTTTC. The chain is built from TRBV7-7 and TRBJ2-6; no reliable D call. CDR3 length: 19 residues. Germline V gene sequence: CDR1 SSHAT, CDR2 FNYEAQ (reference sequence).

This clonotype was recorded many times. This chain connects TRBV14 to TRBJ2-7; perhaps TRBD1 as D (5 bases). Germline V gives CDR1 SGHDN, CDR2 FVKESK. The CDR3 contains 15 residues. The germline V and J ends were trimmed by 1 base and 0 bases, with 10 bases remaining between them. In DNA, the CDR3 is TGTGCCAGCAGCCAAGGACAGATGAACTCCTACGAGCAGTACTTC. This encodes CASSQGQMNSYEQYF.

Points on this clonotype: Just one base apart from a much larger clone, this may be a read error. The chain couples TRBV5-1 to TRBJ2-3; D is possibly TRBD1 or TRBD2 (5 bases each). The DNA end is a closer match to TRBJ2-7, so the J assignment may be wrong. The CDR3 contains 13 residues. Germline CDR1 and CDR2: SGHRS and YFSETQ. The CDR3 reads CASSFFPSRGQYF. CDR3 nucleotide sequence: TGCGCCAGCAGCTTTTTCCCCTCGAGGGGGCAGTACTTC.

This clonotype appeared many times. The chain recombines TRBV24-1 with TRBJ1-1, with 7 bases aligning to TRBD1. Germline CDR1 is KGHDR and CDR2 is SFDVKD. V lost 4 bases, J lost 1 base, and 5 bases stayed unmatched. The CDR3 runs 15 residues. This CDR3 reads CATSDPTGKNTEAFF. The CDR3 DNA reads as TGTGCCACCAGTGACCCGACAGGGAAGAACACTGAAGCTTTCTTT.